This T cell receptor beta chain was captured by sequencing in a study of T cell responses to AZD1222 COVID-19 vaccine. Sequenced by immunoSEQ multiplex PCR; TCRdb stores in-frame clones only, minus some. The sample holds roughly 48,000 clones, over 75% seen once. The length of the CDR3 is 14 residues. Trimming removed 1 base at V and 0 bases at J, with 5 bases between. Germline loops: CDR1 SEHNR, CDR2 FQNEAQ (reference sequence). The sample in question was peripheral blood, obtained 28 days after the second AZD1222 dose. The sequence was collected from an adult who received the AZD1222 COVID-19 vaccine. This rearrangement joins TRBV7-9 to TRBJ2-3; D gene uncertain. Written as DNA, the CDR3 is TGTGCCAGCAGCTTAGATCAGAGCACAGATACGCAGTATTTT. It is translated as CASSLDQSTDTQYF.